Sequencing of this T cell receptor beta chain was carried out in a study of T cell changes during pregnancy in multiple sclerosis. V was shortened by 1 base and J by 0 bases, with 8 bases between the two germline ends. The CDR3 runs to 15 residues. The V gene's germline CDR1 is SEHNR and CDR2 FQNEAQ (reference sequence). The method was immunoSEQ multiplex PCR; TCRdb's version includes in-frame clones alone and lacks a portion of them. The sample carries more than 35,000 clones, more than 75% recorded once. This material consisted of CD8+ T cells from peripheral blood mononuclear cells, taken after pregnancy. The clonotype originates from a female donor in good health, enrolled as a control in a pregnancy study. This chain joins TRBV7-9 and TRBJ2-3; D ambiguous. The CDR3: CASSLGIASTDTQYF. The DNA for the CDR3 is TGTGCCAGCAGCTTAGGGATAGCTAGCACAGATACGCAGTATTTT.